This T cell receptor beta chain was observed in a study of T cells after yellow fever vaccination. General study points: In post-booster samples, most primary-vaccination clones reappeared (just under 97% CD4, 88% CD8).

At least ten counts were recorded for this clonotype. Its antigen is not known. A process of 5'RACE template switching, which added a universal primer site and UMIs, was used to make TCR cDNA. TCRdb used MiXCR to reprocess the 5' RACE reads, holding one entry per CDR3 protein. The sample yields some 250,000 distinct CDR3 sequences, around 3.5% seen once. This clonotype originated in a man younger than 35 who received the YFV17D yellow fever vaccine. The sample consisted of PBMCs, taken 15 days after the yellow fever booster vaccination.

The CDR3 region has the DNA TGTGCCAGCAGTTCAGGGGCCGGTTCCTTCACAGATACGCAGTATTTT. Its translation: CASSSGAGSFTDTQYF. The genes are TRBV12-3 or TRBV12-4 and TRBJ2-3; D may be TRBD1 (6 bases). This CDR3 has 16 residues. Between the trimmed V and J ends, which lost 4 bases and 2 bases, there was a span of 16 bases.